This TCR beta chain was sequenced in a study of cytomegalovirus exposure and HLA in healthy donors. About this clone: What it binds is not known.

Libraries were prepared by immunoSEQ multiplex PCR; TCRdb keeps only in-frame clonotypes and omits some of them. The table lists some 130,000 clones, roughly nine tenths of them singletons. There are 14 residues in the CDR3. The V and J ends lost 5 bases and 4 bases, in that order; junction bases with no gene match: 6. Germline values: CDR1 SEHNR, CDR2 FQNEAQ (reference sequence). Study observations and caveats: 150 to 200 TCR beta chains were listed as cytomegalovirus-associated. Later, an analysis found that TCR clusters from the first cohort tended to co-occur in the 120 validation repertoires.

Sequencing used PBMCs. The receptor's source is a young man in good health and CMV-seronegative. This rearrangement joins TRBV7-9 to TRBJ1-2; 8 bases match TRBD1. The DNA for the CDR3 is TGTGCCAGCAGCCCCGGGACAGGAATCTATGGCTACACCTTC. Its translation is CASSPGTGIYGYTF. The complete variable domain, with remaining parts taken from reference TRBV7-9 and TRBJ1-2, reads DTGVSQNPRHKITKRGQNVTFRCDPISEHNRLYWYRQTLGQGPEFLTYFQNEAQLEKSRLLSDRFSAERPKGSFSTLEIQRTEQGDSAMYLCASSPGTGIYGYTFGSGTRLTVV.